The entry below gives a single T cell receptor (delta chain) sequence along with its context. Its antigen remains undetermined. A far larger clone is one base from this, pointing to a likely read error. These data are taken from a study of gammadelta T cells in human blood (dated by TCRdb to between 2020 and 2021). Library method: RT-PCR. Sequenced using an Illumina MiSeq. For TCRdb, the public reads were processed anew by CATT, and duplicate DNA sequences were folded into one row. The sample table contains hundreds of delta-chain clones; only one count was recorded for more than 30% of them. The ten largest make up 15% to 20% of the sample. Results the study describes overall, beyond this receptor: The study reported that microbial exposure appeared to drive polyclonal expansion of innate gamma-delta T cells immediately after birth.

CDR1 GEAIGNYY and CDR2 EKD are derived from the germline V gene. The CDR3, from cysteine to phenylalanine, totals 17 residues. Only CDR3 DNA is held: 51 bases, read in frame from base 1. This TCR was recovered from a human donor. The sequenced material came from Vgamma9Vdelta2 gamma-delta T cells from infant blood. Recombination connected TRDV2 to TRDJ3; the D gene is perhaps TRDD3, on 5 matching bases. Because TCRdb records no J gene, it was assigned here through a match of the DNA to germline. The CDR3 sequence is CACDTVRDSWDIRQMFF. In nucleotide form, the sequence is TGTGCCTGTGACACCGTTCGGGACTCCTGGGACATCCGACAGATGTTTTTC.